This T cell receptor beta chain was sequenced in a study of shared clonotypes between healthy human individuals. Donors had no recently reported acute infections or vaccinations and were HIV-negative. CDR1 is MNHEY and CDR2 is SMNVEV in the germline V gene (reference sequence). There are 14 residues in the CDR3. The ends lost 6 bases at V and 0 bases at J; junction bases unmatched: 4. Whole-study findings and limits: Estimated richness was generally greater in naive than memory subsets. All-four-donor shared clonotypes had higher generation probabilities than non-shared clonotypes did. Owing to a small donor count, the genetic and exposure-history diversity represented was limited.

Measured with immunoSEQ multiplex PCR; TCRdb has only the in-frame clones, and not every one. The data contain 700,000 or so clones, more than 70% of them singletons. This clone has more than one count but fewer than ten. Its antigen is as yet unknown. This rearrangement joins TRBV27 to TRBJ2-7; 8 bases match TRBD1. This receptor was taken from a woman aged 30 to 39 in good health. The sample taken for sequencing was memory CD4+ T cells sorted from blood. Noted subset: CD45RA-negative fraction. CDR3 residues: CASRDGQGSYEQYF. The CDR3 DNA sequence: TGTGCCAGCAGAGACGGACAGGGCTCCTACGAGCAGTACTTC.